The clone carrying this TCR beta chain turned up a few times. TCRdb processed the RACE reads anew with MiXCR; each CDR3 protein has one entry. The data contain a few hundred thousand distinct CDR3 sequences, just under 6.5% of them singletons. The sample is drawn from a study of human T cells and chemical hapten exposure. Time point: patch test 2, 6 weeks after DPC sensitization. Stated treatment: therapeutic diphenylcyclopropenone sensitization with weekly scalp DPC. This CDR3 is built from 14 residues. Trimming took off 5 bases at V and 6 bases at J, with 17 bases between the two ends. The V gene's germline CDR1 is SEHNR and CDR2 FQNEAQ (reference sequence).

The rearrangement uses TRBV7-9 and TRBJ2-7; tentative D call: TRBD1 (6 bases). Here the sequenced sample was whole blood, taken in connection with sensitization to the hapten diphenylcyclopropenone (DPC). The receptor was derived from a young woman with alopecia areata. Some clones in this sample may be carry-over from other donors' samples. CDR3 sequence (DNA): TGTGCCAGCAGCCACGGTGAGGGGGTAGGCGAGCAGTACTTC. Translating gives CASSHGEGVGEQYF.